The entry below describes one TCR beta chain. Original processing notes: Amplifying reference gene primers gave estimates of nucleated cell counts. The table came from immunoSEQ multiplex PCR; TCRdb's copy has only in-frame clones and leaves some out. D and trimming come from the DNA, and the V and J calls and clone size come from that table. The repertoire holds just over 15,000 clones, over 80% seen once, with about 16% in the top ten. This entry comes from a study of blood T cell repertoires in COVID-19. Sequenced sample: peripheral blood. The clonotype comes from a human donor in a cohort sampled during active COVID-19.

CDR3 DNA: TGTGCCACCAGCAGAAGTCTCAGGGATTTTGAGACCCAGTACTTC. Protein sequence: CATSRSLRDFETQYF. The chain joins TRBV15 to TRBJ2-5; weak D call: TRBD1 (5 bases). Trimming took off 2 bases at V and 5 bases at J, with 15 bases between the two ends. The CDR3 is 15 amino acids. Germline V gene lookup returns CDR1 LNHNV and CDR2 YYDKDF (reference sequence).